This TCR beta chain was recovered during a study of blood T cells in healthy people across ages. Study results and limitations: The unknown donor CMV status may have confounded expanded clonotype changes.

As for this clonotype: Its antigen is not identified.

The germline V gene has CDR1 SQVTM and CDR2 ANQGSEA. The V gene end was trimmed by 1 base and the J gene end by 11 bases; junction bases not matched to a gene: 10. This CDR3 contains 14 residues. For the second PCR, which ran for about 6 to 11 cycles, a sample-barcoded 5' primer and a J-beta primer mix were used. From the 5' RACE reads, TCRdb called clonotypes with MiXCR, one entry per CDR3 protein. The sample yields hundreds of thousands of distinct CDR3 sequences, more than 40% seen once. Extraction of total RNA produced a minimum of 5 micrograms from each sample. This receptor was identified in a woman in her sixties or seventies in good health. The specimen sequenced was blood. The J gene is TRBJ2-5, the V gene TRBV29-1; 10 nucleotides align to TRBD2. The CDR3 nucleotides read TGCAGCGTTGAAGGGGGACTAGCGACCAATGAGCAGTACTTC. As protein: CSVEGGLATNEQYF. Full variable domain (remainder filled in from reference TRBV29-1 and TRBJ2-5): SAVISQKPSRDICQRGTSLTIQCQVDSQVTMMFWYRQQPGQSLTLIATANQGSEATYESGFVIDKFPISRPNLTFSTLTVSNMSPEDSSIYLCSVEGGLATNEQYFGPGTRLLVL.